This entry lists 2 T cell receptor beta chains sequenced from one sample in a study of beta chain features in type 1 diabetes. Every bit of the isolated RNA underwent reverse transcription, so sequencing read expressed TCRB transcripts. Profiling relied on immunoSEQ multiplex PCR, and the TCRdb table lists in-frame clones only, not all of them. This sample carries some 330,000 clones, 11% of them seen once, and the ten largest clones take 0.015%. The specimen sequenced was naive CD4+ T cells from blood. The receptor source for this set is a woman in her twenties or thirties in good health.

This chain joins TRBV19 and TRBJ2-1, with 7 nucleotides matching TRBD2. V gave up 6 bases and J gave up 0 bases; unmatched junction bases: 8. The CDR3 is 16 residues long. Looked up from germline, CDR1 is LNHDA and CDR2 is SQIVND (reference sequence). CDR3 sequence reads: CASRREWMSSYNEQFF. The CDR3 DNA reads TGTGCCAGTAGGCGGGAGTGGATGAGCTCCTACAATGAGCAGTTCTTC. Looking up the rest from reference TRBV19 and TRBJ2-1 gives the full variable domain: DGGITQSPKYLFRKEGQNVTLSCEQNLNHDAMYWYRQDPGQGLRLIYYSQIVNDFQKGDIAEGYSVSREKKESFPLTVTSAQKNPTAFYLCASRREWMSSYNEQFFGPGTRLTVL.

The rearrangement joins TRBV28 to TRBJ2-2; 7 bases match TRBD2. This CDR3 contains 15 residues. Germline trimming cut 4 bases from V and 1 base from J; bases unmatched to any gene: 3. CDR1 is MDHEN, CDR2 SYDVKM, per germline. CDR3 sequence (DNA): TGTGCCAGCAGTTCCCCTAGCGGGAACACCGGGGAGCTGTTTTTT. It specifies CASSSPSGNTGELFF.